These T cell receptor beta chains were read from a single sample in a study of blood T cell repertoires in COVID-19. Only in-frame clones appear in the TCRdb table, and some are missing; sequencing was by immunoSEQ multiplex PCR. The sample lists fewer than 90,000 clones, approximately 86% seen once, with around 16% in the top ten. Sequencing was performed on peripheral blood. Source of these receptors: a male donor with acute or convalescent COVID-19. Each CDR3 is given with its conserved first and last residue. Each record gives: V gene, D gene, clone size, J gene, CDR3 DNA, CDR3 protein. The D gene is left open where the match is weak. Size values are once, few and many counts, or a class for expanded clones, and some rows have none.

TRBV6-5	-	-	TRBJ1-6	TGTGCCAGCAGTTACTCGAGGTCACCCCTCCACTTT	CASSYSRSPLHF
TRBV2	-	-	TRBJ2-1	TGTGCCAGCAGTGAAGGACAGGCCCTGGATGAGCAGTTCTTC	CASSEGQALDEQFF
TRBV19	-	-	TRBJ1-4	TGTGCCAGTAGTCCGTTCGACAGCCCCCAAAAACTGTTTTTT	CASSPFDSPQKLFF
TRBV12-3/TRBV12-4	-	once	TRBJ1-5	TGTGCCAGCAGTTTAGCCGGCGGAGAGCCCCAGCATTTT	CASSLAGGEPQHF
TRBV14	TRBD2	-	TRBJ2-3	TGTGCCAGCAGATACAGCGGGGGAGGGACAGATACGCAGTATTTT	CASRYSGGGTDTQYF
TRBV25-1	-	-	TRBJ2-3	TGTGCCAGCAGTGTCCAGGGGTCGATCCGAGATACGCAGTATTTT	CASSVQGSIRDTQYF
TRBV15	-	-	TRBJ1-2	TGTGCCACCAGCAGAGATCTGGCGACAGGACGGTTTGGCTACACCTTC	CATSRDLATGRFGYTF
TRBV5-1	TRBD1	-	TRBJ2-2	TGCGCCAGCAGCACCCACAGGGGGCCCGGCACCGGGGAGCTGTTTTTT	CASSTHRGPGTGELFF
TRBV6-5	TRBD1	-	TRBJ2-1	TGTGCCAGCAGTCCCGGGACAGGGTTGAATGAGCAGTTCTTC	CASSPGTGLNEQFF
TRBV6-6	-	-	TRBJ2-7	TGTGCCAGCAGCCCTAGGGGGACGGGGTACGAGCAGTACTTC	CASSPRGTGYEQYF
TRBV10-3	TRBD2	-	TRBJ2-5	TGTGCCATCAGGGGTAGCGGGGGACAGACGACCCAAGAGACCCAGTACTTC	CAIRGSGGQTTQETQYF
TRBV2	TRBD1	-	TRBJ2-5	TGTGCCAGCAGACGAGGGACAGAGGAAGAGACCCAGTACTTC	CASRRGTEEETQYF
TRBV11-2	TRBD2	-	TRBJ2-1	TGTGCCAGCAGCTTAGATCTGAATCAGCGGGGGGGTAGGAATGAGCAGTTCTTC	CASSLDLNQRGGRNEQFF
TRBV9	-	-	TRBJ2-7	TGTGCCAGCAGCCAGGGGAATGAACTCTCCTACGAGCAGTACTTC	CASSQGNELSYEQYF
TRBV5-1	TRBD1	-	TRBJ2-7	TGCGCCAGCAGCTATGGGACAGAACCCTACGAGCAGTACTTC	CASSYGTEPYEQYF
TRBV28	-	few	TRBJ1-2	TGTGCCAGCAGGCGACCGCAGACGACTTTCTATGGCTACACCTTC	CASRRPQTTFYGYTF
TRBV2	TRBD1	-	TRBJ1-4	TGTGCCAGCGGAGGGGACAGGACGGAAAAACTGTTTTTT	CASGGDRTEKLFF
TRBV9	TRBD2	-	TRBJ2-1	TGTGCCAGCAGCGTAGGTCTAGCGGGGGCCTTCGGTGAGCAGTTCTTC	CASSVGLAGAFGEQFF
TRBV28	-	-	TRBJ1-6	TGTGCCAGCAGCCGAACTGGGCCAGGACAAGGGTCACCCCTCCACTTT	CASSRTGPGQGSPLHF
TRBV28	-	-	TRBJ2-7	TGTGCCAGCAGTTTAGGGGGGTCCAGGGACGAGCAGTACTTC	CASSLGGSRDEQYF
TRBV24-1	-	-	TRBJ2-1	TGTGCCACCAGTGGCGGGGACTCCTCGGGGTACAATGAGCAGTTCTTC	CATSGGDSSGYNEQFF
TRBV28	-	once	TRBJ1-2	TGTGCCAGCAGTATCCACACGGGGGAAAACTATGGCTACACCTTC	CASSIHTGENYGYTF
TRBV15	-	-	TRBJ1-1	TGTGCCACCAGCAGAGATATGACTGAAGCTTTCTTT	CATSRDMTEAFF